Listed below are T cell receptor beta chains from one sample, sequenced in a study of post-analysis software for immune sequencing data. In TCRdb, the PCR reads were re-called with MiXCR into one record per CDR3 protein. The repertoire has about half a million distinct CDR3 sequences, roughly 34% of them found once; the top ten carry 6%. The sequenced sample consisted of blood. The source of these receptors is a girl aged 2-17 years with multiple sclerosis. The CDR3 runs from the conserved cysteine through the conserved F or W. The D gene is left open where the match is weak. The size entry is marked missing in some rows and otherwise reads once, few, many or a size class.

j_call: TRBJ2-7
v_call: TRBV10-3
clone_size: few
d_call: .
cdr3_aa: CAISDRVDEQYF
cdr3_nt: TGTGCCATCAGTGATCGGGTCGACGAGCAGTACTTC

j_call: TRBJ2-1
v_call: TRBV6-5
clone_size: .
d_call: .
cdr3_aa: CASSYPDRIHEQFF
cdr3_nt: TGTGCCAGCAGTTATCCCGACAGGATCCATGAGCAGTTCTTC

j_call: TRBJ2-1
v_call: TRBV4-1
clone_size: .
d_call: .
cdr3_aa: CASSGRWGGRSNEQFF
cdr3_nt: TGCGCCAGCAGCGGACGTTGGGGGGGGCGAAGTAATGAGCAGTTCTTC

j_call: TRBJ2-2
v_call: TRBV7-9
clone_size: few
d_call: .
cdr3_aa: CASSLRETGELFF
cdr3_nt: TGTGCCAGCAGTCTGCGGGAAACCGGGGAGCTGTTTTTT

j_call: TRBJ1-5
v_call: TRBV7-9
clone_size: .
d_call: .
cdr3_aa: CASSLVENHYSNQPQHF
cdr3_nt: TGTGCCAGCAGCTTAGTGGAGAACCATTATAGCAATCAGCCCCAGCATTTT

j_call: TRBJ1-2
v_call: TRBV6-6
clone_size: .
d_call: TRBD1
cdr3_aa: CASSNQQGALYGYTF
cdr3_nt: TGTGCCAGCAGTAACCAACAGGGGGCCTTATATGGCTACACCTTC

j_call: TRBJ2-7
v_call: TRBV15
clone_size: few
d_call: TRBD1
cdr3_aa: CATSRGQDYYEQYF
cdr3_nt: TGTGCCACCAGCAGGGGACAGGATTATTACGAGCAGTACTTC

j_call: TRBJ2-4
v_call: TRBV14
clone_size: .
d_call: .
cdr3_aa: CAGSLRDKGRTKNIQYF
cdr3_nt: TGTGCCGGCAGCCTACGGGACAAGGGACGGACCAAAAACATTCAGTACTTC

j_call: TRBJ2-7
v_call: TRBV7-2
clone_size: .
d_call: TRBD2
cdr3_aa: CASSFSSGRGGEQYF
cdr3_nt: TGTGCCAGCAGCTTTTCCAGCGGGAGAGGAGGCGAGCAGTACTTC

j_call: TRBJ1-2
v_call: TRBV3-1
clone_size: .
d_call: .
cdr3_aa: CASSQDSSPFYGYTF
cdr3_nt: TGTGCCAGCAGCCAAGACAGTAGCCCCTTCTATGGCTACACCTTC

j_call: TRBJ1-1
v_call: TRBV24-1
clone_size: .
d_call: .
cdr3_aa: CATSDSTSFEAFF
cdr3_nt: TGTGCCACCAGTGATTCGACGAGCTTCGAAGCTTTCTTT

j_call: TRBJ2-3
v_call: TRBV5-1
clone_size: .
d_call: TRBD2
cdr3_aa: CASSLRTSGGANPDTQYF
cdr3_nt: TGCGCCAGCAGCCTTCGGACTAGCGGGGGGGCGAATCCAGATACGCAGTATTTT

j_call: TRBJ2-5
v_call: TRBV5-1
clone_size: many
d_call: .
cdr3_aa: CASSLVRGSGETQYF
cdr3_nt: TGCGCCAGCAGCTTGGTTAGGGGGTCGGGAGAGACCCAGTACTTC

j_call: TRBJ2-1
v_call: TRBV29-1
clone_size: .
d_call: TRBD1
cdr3_aa: CSVPTGVGDEQFF
cdr3_nt: TGCAGCGTTCCGACAGGGGTTGGTGATGAGCAGTTCTTC

j_call: TRBJ2-1
v_call: TRBV6-5
clone_size: .
d_call: TRBD1
cdr3_aa: CASSQGANNEQFF
cdr3_nt: TGTGCCAGCAGCCAGGGGGCGAACAATGAGCAGTTCTTC

j_call: TRBJ2-3
v_call: TRBV5-1
clone_size: .
d_call: TRBD2
cdr3_aa: CASTRAGENTDTQYF
cdr3_nt: TGCGCCAGCACAAGAGCGGGGGAGAACACAGATACGCAGTATTTT

j_call: TRBJ1-2
v_call: TRBV6-6
clone_size: .
d_call: TRBD1
cdr3_aa: CASSQPGQGDGYGYTF
cdr3_nt: TGTGCCAGCAGCCAACCGGGACAGGGGGATGGCTATGGCTACACCTTC

j_call: TRBJ2-1
v_call: TRBV11-2
clone_size: .
d_call: TRBD2
cdr3_aa: CASSTGTLAGSNEQFF
cdr3_nt: TGTGCCAGCAGCACGGGAACCTTAGCGGGGAGCAATGAGCAGTTCTTC

j_call: TRBJ2-7
v_call: TRBV3-1
clone_size: many
d_call: .
cdr3_aa: CASSQDRGVEQYF
cdr3_nt: TGTGCCAGCAGCCAAGATCGCGGGGTCGAGCAGTACTTC

j_call: TRBJ1-2
v_call: TRBV7-9
clone_size: few
d_call: TRBD1
cdr3_aa: CASSLGTGSVNGYTF
cdr3_nt: TGTGCCAGCAGCTTAGGGACAGGGTCGGTAAATGGCTACACCTTC

j_call: TRBJ1-6
v_call: TRBV6-1
clone_size: .
d_call: .
cdr3_aa: CASNPSGSPLHF
cdr3_nt: TGTGCCAGCAATCCGTCGGGTTCACCCCTCCACTTT

j_call: TRBJ2-2
v_call: TRBV24-1
clone_size: .
d_call: TRBD1
cdr3_aa: CATSDPKSGTGFTGELFF
cdr3_nt: TGTGCCACCAGTGACCCTAAGTCCGGGACAGGGTTCACCGGGGAGCTGTTTTTT

j_call: TRBJ2-1
v_call: TRBV12-3/TRBV12-4
clone_size: .
d_call: .
cdr3_aa: CASSKLASYNEQFF
cdr3_nt: TGTGCCAGCAGTAAGTTAGCGTCTTACAATGAGCAGTTCTTC

j_call: TRBJ2-1
v_call: TRBV20-1
clone_size: few
d_call: .
cdr3_aa: CSALFSHNEQFF
cdr3_nt: TGCAGTGCTTTGTTCTCCCACAATGAGCAGTTCTTC

j_call: TRBJ2-5
v_call: TRBV5-1
clone_size: .
d_call: .
cdr3_aa: CASSSYVINGETQYF
cdr3_nt: TGCGCCAGCAGCTCGTACGTAATCAACGGAGAGACCCAGTACTTC

j_call: TRBJ2-7
v_call: TRBV20-1
clone_size: .
d_call: .
cdr3_aa: CSARSVRGGSYEQYF
cdr3_nt: TGCAGTGCCCGGAGTGTAAGGGGTGGGTCCTACGAGCAGTACTTC

j_call: TRBJ2-1
v_call: TRBV5-1
clone_size: .
d_call: TRBD2
cdr3_aa: CASSLPGLAGCNEQFF
cdr3_nt: TGCGCCAGCAGCTTACCGGGACTAGCGGGGTGCAATGAGCAGTTCTTC

j_call: TRBJ2-1
v_call: TRBV5-1
clone_size: .
d_call: TRBD1
cdr3_aa: CASSPIPGQDPNEQFF
cdr3_nt: TGCGCCAGCAGTCCCATTCCGGGACAGGATCCCAATGAGCAGTTCTTC

j_call: TRBJ2-2
v_call: TRBV29-1
clone_size: .
d_call: .
cdr3_aa: CSVVGGPPNTGELFF
cdr3_nt: TGCAGCGTTGTTGGGGGGCCTCCGAACACCGGGGAGCTGTTTTTT

j_call: TRBJ2-4
v_call: TRBV3-1
clone_size: .
d_call: TRBD2
cdr3_aa: CASSQGGGGARSNIQYF
cdr3_nt: TGTGCCAGCAGCCAAGGAGGCGGGGGGGCACGTTCAAACATTCAGTACTTC

j_call: TRBJ2-7
v_call: TRBV5-6
clone_size: few
d_call: .
cdr3_aa: CASSSVRLGDYEQYF
cdr3_nt: TGTGCCAGCAGCTCCGTCCGGCTGGGGGACTACGAGCAGTACTTC

j_call: TRBJ1-2
v_call: TRBV28
clone_size: .
d_call: TRBD1
cdr3_aa: CASSSDFRDRVYGYTF
cdr3_nt: TGTGCCAGCAGTTCCGATTTTAGGGACAGGGTCTATGGCTACACCTTC